This entry lists 19 T cell receptor beta chains sequenced from one sample in a study of T cell changes during pregnancy in multiple sclerosis. The repertoire was sequenced with immunoSEQ multiplex PCR; TCRdb's copy has only in-frame clones and lacks some. The data hold more than 85,000 clones, with about 94% observed a single time. Sequencing was performed on peripheral blood, taken in the third trimester of pregnancy. All receptors come from a female donor in good health, enrolled as a control in a pregnancy study.

This rearrangement joins TRBV30 to TRBJ2-3; TRBD2 aligns across 8 bases. The junction had 6 bases not matched to a gene; V was cut back by 6 bases and J by 4 bases. This CDR3 contains 13 residues. Germline lookup yields CDR1 GTSNPN and CDR2 SVGIG (reference sequence). The DNA of the CDR3 is TGTGCCTGCCCCGGACTAGCCGCAGATACGCAGTATTTT. This encodes CACPGLAADTQYF.

The chain links TRBV2 to TRBJ1-3; D perhaps matches TRBD1 (6 bases). CDR3 size: 14 residues. Germline CDR1 reads SNHLY; CDR2 reads FYNNEI. V dropped 5 bases and J dropped 5 bases, with 13 bases sitting between them. CDR3 sequence reads: CASSQTGIRNTIYF. Here the CDR3 DNA reads TGTGCCAGCAGTCAAACAGGGATTAGAAACACCATATATTTT. The whole variable domain, remainder taken from reference TRBV2 and TRBJ1-3, is EPEVTQTPSHQVTQMGQEVILRCVPISNHLYFYWYRQILGQKVEFLVSFYNNEISEKSEIFDDQFSVERPDGSNFTLKIRSTKLEDSAMYFCASSQTGIRNTIYFGEGSWLTVV.

The J gene is TRBJ2-1, the V gene TRBV4-2; 7 bases map to TRBD2. Unmatched junction bases numbered 10, after V lost 1 base and J lost 1 base. The germline CDR1 and CDR2 sequences are LGHNA and YNFKEQ. The CDR3 totals 18 residues. In DNA form, the CDR3 reads TGTGCCAGCAGCCAAGCCCATATAGGAGCGGGGTCCTACAATGAGCAGTTCTTC. It encodes CASSQAHIGAGSYNEQFF.

CDR3 sequence reads: CASKWSGADIQYF. In nucleotides, the CDR3 is TGTGCCAGCAAGTGGTCTGGGGCGGACATTCAGTACTTC. V and J are TRBV6-1 and TRBJ2-4, with a tentative D call TRBD1 (5 bases). Per the germline V gene, CDR1 is MNHNS and CDR2 is SASEGT. The CDR3 is 13 amino acids. The V and J ends lost 7 bases and 8 bases respectively, with 15 bases between them.

This sequence joins TRBV4-1 and TRBJ2-2; a weak D match, TRBD2 (6 bases). CDR1 MGHRA and CDR2 YSYEKL come from the germline V gene. The V end lost 8 bases, the J end lost 7 bases, and 17 bases lay between the germline ends. The CDR3 is 14 amino acids. This CDR3 reads CASGGQGGGGELFF. In DNA, the CDR3 is TGCGCCAGCGGTGGGCAGGGAGGTGGCGGGGAGCTGTTTTTT.

DNA for the CDR3: TGTGCCAGTAAGAAGCGGGAGGGGGTTGAGCAGTTCTTC. This sequence encodes CASKKREGVEQFF. The chain is built from TRBV19 and TRBJ2-1; TRBD2 matches at 10 bases. The V gene's germline CDR1 is LNHDA and CDR2 SQIVND (reference sequence). The trim removed 7 bases at V and 9 bases at J, leaving 6 bases unmatched. The CDR3 length is 13 residues.

This chain joins TRBV6-1 and TRBJ2-7, with no clear D. Trimming took off 2 bases at V and 4 bases at J, with 15 bases between the two ends. The CDR3 is made up of 15 amino acids. CDR1 is MNHNS, CDR2 SASEGT, per germline. The CDR3 region is CASSESIKARYEQYF. CDR3 DNA sequence: TGTGCCAGCAGTGAAAGCATCAAAGCCCGTTACGAGCAGTACTTC.

The table lists this clone with a few counts. V is TRBV10-3 and J is TRBJ1-1, with D maybe TRBD1 (5 bases). Trimming took off 10 bases at V and 1 base at J, with 16 bases between the two ends. CDR3 length: 14 amino acids. CDR1 ENHRY and CDR2 SYGVKD come from the germline V gene. The CDR3 region is CATHGGSGNTEAFF. CDR3 DNA sequence: TGTGCCACCCACGGGGGTTCGGGGAACACTGAAGCTTTCTTT.

The chain is built from TRBV5-4 and TRBJ2-5; 10 nucleotides agree with TRBD1. V trimming: 4 bases; J trimming: 5 bases; junction bases outside the gene matches: 8. The CDR3 has 15 residues. Germline lookup yields CDR1 SGHNT and CDR2 YYREEE (reference sequence). CDR3 loop: CASSQGTGALETQYF. The DNA for the CDR3 is TGTGCCAGCAGCCAAGGGACAGGGGCGCTCGAGACCCAGTACTTC. Based on the CDR3 plus reference TRBV5-4 and TRBJ2-5, the full variable domain is ETGVTQSPTHLIKTRGQQVTLRCSSQSGHNTVSWYQQALGQGPQFIFQYYREEENGRGNFPPRFSGLQFPNYSSELNVNALELDDSALYLCASSQGTGALETQYFGPGTRLLVL.

This chain joins TRBV19 and TRBJ2-2; D may be TRBD1 (5 bases). The CDR3 spans 14 residues. Germline V lookup: CDR1 LNHDA, CDR2 SQIVND (reference sequence). Trimming took 8 bases from V and 0 from J, leaving 10 bases between them. CDR3 sequence: CASARGSNTGELFF. The CDR3 DNA sequence: TGTGCCAGTGCAAGGGGCTCGAACACCGGGGAGCTGTTTTTT.

The V and J genes are TRBV10-3 and TRBJ2-1, with 9 bases identical to TRBD1. Germline V CDR1 and CDR2: ENHRY, SYGVKD. V lost 4 bases, J lost 9 bases, and 7 bases stayed unmatched. The CDR3 is made up of 14 amino acids. As DNA, the CDR3 is TGTGCCATCAGTGCGGACAGGGGAGAGGGTGAGCAGTTCTTC. Translated: CAISADRGEGEQFF.

This clone was counted only a few times. This chain joins TRBV9 and TRBJ1-1; D is unresolved. From germline, CDR1 is SGDLS and CDR2 YYNGEE. The CDR3 has 12 amino acids. The ends were cut back, 4 bases at V and 5 bases at J, with 9 bases in the middle. The CDR3 bases are TGTGCCAGCAGCCTCCTCGGGACTGAAGCTTTCTTT. Its translation is CASSLLGTEAFF.

The CDR3 spells CASSQDEYRTTYEQYF. CDR3 sequence (DNA): TGCGCCAGCAGCCAAGATGAGTACAGGACGACCTACGAGCAGTACTTC. The chain links TRBV4-1 to TRBJ2-7; tentative D call: TRBD1 (5 bases). Germline CDR1 and CDR2: MGHRA and YSYEKL. This CDR3 comprises 16 residues. Trimming left V 0 bases short and J 2 bases short, with 14 bases between.

This sequence joins TRBV2 and TRBJ2-7, with TRBD1 identical over 8 bases. The germline CDR1 and CDR2 sequences are SNHLY and FYNNEI. The CDR3 is 15 residues long. Trimming cost V 0 bases and J 7 bases; bases outside gene matches: 8. CDR3 nucleotides: TGTGCCAGCAGTGAAGCGGGGACAGGACAGGTTGAGCAGTACTTC. Protein sequence: CASSEAGTGQVEQYF.

This sequence joins TRBV28 and TRBJ1-2, with D perhaps matching TRBD1 (6 bases). CDR3 length: 17 amino acids. Trimming took 1 base from V and 7 from J, leaving 22 bases between them. Germline loops: CDR1 MDHEN, CDR2 SYDVKM. The CDR3 spells CASSLFHSGQQGGGYTF. In DNA, the CDR3 is TGTGCCAGCAGTTTATTTCACTCAGGGCAGCAAGGGGGTGGCTACACCTTC.

The CDR3 sequence is CASSQDPGSDSYEQYF. As DNA, the CDR3 is TGCGCCAGCAGCCAAGATCCGGGGAGCGACTCCTACGAGCAGTACTTC. The chain couples TRBV4-1 to TRBJ2-7; a weak D match, TRBD2 (5 bases). With 0 bases removed from V and 0 bases from J, the gap between germline ends came to 12 bases. Germline CDR1 MGHRA, CDR2 YSYEKL. CDR3 size: 16 residues.

This sequence joins TRBV5-1 and TRBJ2-1, with 12 bases lining up with TRBD2. Germline CDR1 is SGHRS and CDR2 is YFSETQ. The V and J ends lost 3 bases and 9 bases, in that order; junction bases with no gene match: 10. The CDR3 runs to 16 residues. The CDR3 coding sequence is TGCGCCAGCAGCTCAAATGGACTAGCGGGAACCGCTGAGCAGTTCTTC. It encodes CASSSNGLAGTAEQFF.

This clone was recorded once. The rearrangement uses TRBV4-1 and TRBJ1-3, with unresolved D. The CDR3 has 16 residues. The V gene lost 4 bases and the J gene lost 2 bases, with 15 bases spanning the gap. CDR1 and CDR2 (germline): MGHRA, YSYEKL. CDR3 amino acids: CASSPDGGGTGNTIYF. CDR3 sequence (DNA): TGCGCCAGCAGCCCGGATGGTGGAGGGACTGGAAACACCATATATTTT.

This sequence joins TRBV28 and TRBJ2-5, with D perhaps TRBD1 (5 bases). Trimming took 3 bases from V and 5 from J, leaving 13 bases between them. Looked up from germline, CDR1 is MDHEN and CDR2 is SYDVKM. The CDR3 is 14 residues long. The CDR3 spells CASSLSPKGETQYF. In DNA form, the CDR3 reads TGTGCCAGCAGTTTGAGCCCCAAGGGGGAGACCCAGTACTTC.